This is a list of T cell receptor beta chains from one sample in a study of CD8 T cells in Susac syndrome. TCRdb passed the immunoSEQ multiplex PCR reads through MiXCR, listing each CDR3 protein once. Here the sample spans 250,000 to 300,000 distinct CDR3 sequences, roughly 90% being singletons. Sequencing was performed on CD8+ T cells from PBMCs. The receptor source for this set is a human donor with multiple sclerosis. Each CDR3 is given with its conserved first and last residue. A D gene is named only where the DNA matches it firmly. A row's size may be missing; if present it is once, few, many or a size class.

TRBJ2-3 | - | TRBV9 | TRBD2 | CASSGSSGGATDTQYF | TGTGCCAGCAGCGGAAGTAGCGGGGGGGCCACAGATACGCAGTATTTT
TRBJ2-1 | - | TRBV6-4 | TRBD2 | CASSDGAGEHNEQFF | TGTGCCAGCAGTGACGGGGCGGGAGAGCACAATGAGCAGTTCTTC
TRBJ2-2 | - | TRBV9 | - | CASSVSGSSSGELFF | TGTGCCAGCAGCGTATCGGGGAGTAGTTCCGGGGAGCTGTTTTTT
TRBJ2-2 | - | TRBV6-4 | - | CASVGEAGELFF | TGTGCCAGCGTAGGCGAGGCCGGGGAGCTGTTTTTT
TRBJ2-5 | - | TRBV30 | - | CAWEGLLQETQYF | TGTGCCTGGGAGGGACTTTTACAAGAGACCCAGTACTTC
TRBJ2-2 | - | TRBV4-1 | - | CASSQAAGGPTGELFF | TGCGCCAGCAGCCAAGCTGCTGGGGGTCCCACCGGGGAGCTGTTTTTT
TRBJ2-1 | - | TRBV5-6 | - | CASSLASEGRGNEQFF | TGTGCCAGCAGCTTGGCCTCGGAGGGCCGGGGCAATGAGCAGTTCTTC
TRBJ1-5 | few | TRBV6-5 | TRBD1 | CASSYAQGAGNQPQHF | TGTGCCAGCAGTTACGCACAGGGGGCGGGAAATCAGCCCCAGCATTTT
TRBJ2-7 | - | TRBV11-2 | - | CASSTIYEQYF | TGTGCCAGCAGCACCATTTACGAGCAGTACTTC
TRBJ2-3 | - | TRBV5-6 | - | CASSLGTGRDTQYF | TGTGCCAGCAGCTTGGGGACCGGCCGGGATACGCAGTATTTT
TRBJ1-4 | - | TRBV28 | TRBD1 | CASSRGLNLPPTNEKLFF | TGTGCCAGCTCCAGGGGGCTAAACCTCCCCCCAACTAATGAAAAACTGTTTTTT
TRBJ2-7 | - | TRBV7-2 | - | CASSLVKLGGRVLQYF | TGTGCCAGCAGCTTAGTAAAGCTAGGTGGCCGAGTACTGCAGTACTTC
TRBJ1-1 | - | TRBV2 | - | CASSYMNTEAFF | TGTGCCAGCAGTTACATGAACACTGAAGCTTTCTTT
TRBJ2-2 | - | TRBV14 | - | CASSQEPFGAGELFF | TGTGCCAGCAGCCAAGAACCATTCGGGGCCGGGGAGCTGTTTTTT
TRBJ1-4 | - | TRBV7-6 | - | CASSLADEKLFF | TGTGCCAGCAGCTTAGCGGATGAAAAACTGTTTTTT
TRBJ1-1 | - | TRBV9 | - | CASSVVGSVTEAFF | TGTGCCAGCAGCGTAGTGGGCAGCGTTACTGAAGCTTTCTTT
TRBJ1-1 | - | TRBV27 | - | CASSSGPNTEAFF | TGTGCCAGCAGTAGTGGACCTAACACTGAAGCTTTCTTT
TRBJ2-2 | - | TRBV5-6 | TRBD2 | CASSYRLASTGELFF | TGTGCCAGCAGCTATCGACTAGCATCCACCGGGGAGCTGTTTTTT
TRBJ1-1 | few | TRBV6-6 | - | CASSYTNTEAFF | TGTGCCAGCAGTTACACGAACACTGAAGCTTTCTTT
TRBJ1-6 | - | TRBV5-5 | - | CASSLGPTYNSPLHF | TGTGCCAGCAGCTTGGGACCGACCTATAATTCACCCCTCCACTTT
TRBJ2-1 | - | TRBV6-5 | TRBD2 | CASSVTSAVFGEQFF | TGTGCCAGCAGCGTGACTAGCGCCGTGTTTGGGGAGCAGTTCTTC
TRBJ2-3 | - | TRBV7-9 | TRBD1 | CASSPLTGGTTDTQYF | TGTGCCAGCAGCCCCCTGACAGGGGGTACGACAGATACGCAGTATTTT
TRBJ1-2 | - | TRBV12-3/TRBV12-4 | - | CASSLFRGGYTF | TGTGCCAGCAGTTTGTTTAGGGGGGGCTACACCTTC
TRBJ2-4 | few | TRBV5-5 | - | CASSLAREENIQYF | TGTGCCAGCAGCTTGGCCAGGGAAGAAAACATTCAGTACTTC
TRBJ2-7 | - | TRBV9 | TRBD1 | CASSIESGTDYEQYF | TGTGCCAGCAGCATCGAGTCCGGGACAGATTACGAGCAGTACTTC
TRBJ2-5 | - | TRBV7-9 | - | CAGSVEGYQETQYF | TGTGCCGGGTCGGTGGAGGGCTACCAAGAGACCCAGTACTTC
TRBJ2-5 | - | TRBV20-1 | - | CSARTEGGDAETQYF | TGCAGTGCTAGAACCGAGGGGGGAGATGCGGAGACCCAGTACTTC
TRBJ2-7 | few | TRBV20-1 | TRBD2 | CSARDPPPSTSSHEQYF | TGCAGTGCTAGAGATCCCCCCCCTTCGACTAGCTCGCACGAGCAGTACTTC
TRBJ2-1 | - | TRBV6-2/TRBV6-3 | - | CASSSPLLLLIDNEQFF | TGTGCCAGCAGTTCCCCCCTACTGCTCCTAATAGACAATGAGCAGTTCTTC
TRBJ2-5 | - | TRBV7-9 | - | CASSLNLRETQYF | TGTGCCAGCAGCTTGAACCTTCGAGAGACCCAGTACTTC
TRBJ2-7 | - | TRBV7-2 | TRBD1 | CASSLSTGEISYEQYF | TGTGCCAGCAGCTTATCGACAGGGGAGATCTCCTACGAGCAGTACTTC
TRBJ2-7 | - | TRBV9 | TRBD1 | CASSVGQGAGYEQYF | TGTGCCAGCAGCGTGGGACAGGGGGCTGGGTACGAGCAGTACTTC
TRBJ1-1 | few | TRBV7-9 | - | CASSAPLNTEAFF | TGTGCCAGCAGCGCCCCTCTCAACACTGAAGCTTTCTTT
TRBJ1-2 | - | TRBV30 | - | CAGQDNYGYTF | TGTGCCGGTCAGGACAACTATGGCTACACCTTC
TRBJ2-1 | - | TRBV20-1 | - | CSALSFKQGRLSYNEQFF | TGCAGTGCCTTATCTTTTAAACAGGGGAGGCTCTCCTACAATGAGCAGTTCTTC
TRBJ1-1 | - | TRBV7-6 | - | CASSLGSPMGGRGSGTEAFF | TGTGCCAGCAGCTTAGGTTCCCCCATGGGAGGTCGTGGTTCGGGCACTGAAGCTTTCTTT
TRBJ1-4 | once | TRBV3-1 | TRBD1 | CASSPAGQELFPSEKLFF | TGTGCCAGCAGCCCAGCGGGACAGGAACTTTTTCCTAGTGAAAAACTGTTTTTT
TRBJ2-1 | - | TRBV7-9 | - | CASSPAAGWSYNEQFF | TGTGCCAGCAGCCCAGCGGCGGGGTGGTCCTACAATGAGCAGTTCTTC
TRBJ1-2 | - | TRBV4-2 | - | CASSQEPRAANYGYTF | TGTGCCAGCAGCCAAGAGCCGAGGGCAGCCAACTATGGCTACACCTTC
TRBJ2-7 | - | TRBV27 | - | CASRPTGTLGEQYF | TGTGCCAGCAGACCTACAGGGACGCTCGGCGAGCAGTACTTC
TRBJ2-7 | - | TRBV7-9 | - | CASSLEVGGPYEQYF | TGTGCCAGCAGCTTAGAGGTCGGGGGGCCCTACGAGCAGTACTTC
TRBJ2-1 | - | TRBV7-2 | TRBD1 | CASNFPGQGANEQFF | TGTGCCAGCAACTTTCCGGGACAGGGGGCGAATGAGCAGTTCTTC
TRBJ2-1 | few | TRBV3-1 | - | CASSQSHNEQFF | TGTGCCAGCAGCCAATCTCACAATGAGCAGTTCTTC
TRBJ2-7 | - | TRBV6-1 | - | CASSPDTHPHYEQYF | TGTGCCAGCAGCCCCGACACTCATCCCCACTACGAGCAGTACTTC
TRBJ2-3 | - | TRBV4-2 | TRBD2 | CASRRNGEGLAGGGGDTQYF | TGTGCCAGCAGGCGAAATGGAGAGGGACTAGCGGGAGGAGGTGGAGATACGCAGTATTTT
TRBJ2-5 | - | TRBV5-6 | - | CASSLEDRAETQYF | TGTGCCAGCAGCTTGGAAGACAGAGCAGAGACCCAGTACTTC
TRBJ2-5 | - | TRBV13 | TRBD2 | CASSSGGAEEETQYF | TGTGCCAGCAGCTCGGGGGGAGCGGAGGAAGAGACCCAGTACTTC
TRBJ1-2 | once | TRBV20-1 | TRBD1 | CSARDRRGENYGYTF | TGCAGTGCTAGAGATCGCAGGGGGGAGAACTATGGCTACACCTTC
TRBJ1-1 | - | TRBV28 | - | CASSFEQGLMNTEAFF | TGTGCCAGCAGTTTTGAACAGGGCCTCATGAACACTGAAGCTTTCTTT
TRBJ1-2 | - | TRBV7-9 | - | CASSLEASPDGYTF | TGTGCCAGCAGCTTAGAGGCATCCCCTGATGGCTACACCTTC
TRBJ2-1 | - | TRBV11-2 | TRBD2 | CASSLGLAGYEQFF | TGTGCCAGCAGCTTAGGCCTAGCGGGATATGAGCAGTTCTTC
TRBJ2-3 | - | TRBV2 | - | CASSEILGPINTQYF | TGTGCCAGCAGTGAAATATTGGGACCAATCAATACGCAGTATTTT
TRBJ2-7 | - | TRBV7-9 | TRBD1 | CASRDRGGEQYF | TGTGCCAGCCGGGACAGGGGCGGCGAGCAGTACTTC
TRBJ2-3 | - | TRBV12-3/TRBV12-4 | TRBD2 | CASSYAGGAQYF | TGTGCCAGCAGTTATGCGGGGGGCGCGCAGTATTTT
TRBJ2-1 | many | TRBV6-1 | - | CASSRGHEGVNEQFF | TGTGCCAGCAGCCGTGGACATGAAGGCGTCAATGAGCAGTTCTTC
TRBJ2-7 | - | TRBV3-1 | - | CASRAQNNYEQYF | TGTGCCAGCAGGGCCCAGAATAACTACGAGCAGTACTTC
TRBJ2-1 | - | TRBV11-2 | - | CASSLSTYYNEQFF | TGTGCCAGCAGCTTAAGTACATACTACAATGAGCAGTTCTTC